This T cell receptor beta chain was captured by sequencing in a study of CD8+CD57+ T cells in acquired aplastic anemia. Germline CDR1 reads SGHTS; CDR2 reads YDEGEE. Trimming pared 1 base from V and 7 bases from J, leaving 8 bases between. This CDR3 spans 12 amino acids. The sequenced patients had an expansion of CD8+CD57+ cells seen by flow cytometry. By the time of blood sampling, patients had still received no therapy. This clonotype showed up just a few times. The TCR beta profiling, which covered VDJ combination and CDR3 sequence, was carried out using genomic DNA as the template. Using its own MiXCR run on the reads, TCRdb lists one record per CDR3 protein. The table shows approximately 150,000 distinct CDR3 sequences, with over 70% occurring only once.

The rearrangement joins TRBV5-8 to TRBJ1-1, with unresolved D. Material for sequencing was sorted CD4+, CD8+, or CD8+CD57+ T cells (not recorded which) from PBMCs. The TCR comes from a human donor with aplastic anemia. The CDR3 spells CASSLYTLEAFF. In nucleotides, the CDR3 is TGTGCCAGCAGCTTGTATACACTTGAAGCTTTCTTT.